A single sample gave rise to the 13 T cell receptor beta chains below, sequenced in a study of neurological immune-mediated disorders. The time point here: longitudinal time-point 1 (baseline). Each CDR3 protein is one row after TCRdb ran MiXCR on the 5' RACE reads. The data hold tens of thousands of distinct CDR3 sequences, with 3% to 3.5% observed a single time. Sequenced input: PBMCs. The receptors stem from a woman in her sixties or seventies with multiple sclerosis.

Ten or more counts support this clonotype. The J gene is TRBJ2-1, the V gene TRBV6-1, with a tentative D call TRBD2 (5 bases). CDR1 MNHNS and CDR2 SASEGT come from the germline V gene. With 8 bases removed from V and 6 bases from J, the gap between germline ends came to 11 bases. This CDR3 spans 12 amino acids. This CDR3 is CASGIGLNEQFF. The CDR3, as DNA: TGTGCCAGCGGGATAGGACTCAATGAGCAGTTCTTC.

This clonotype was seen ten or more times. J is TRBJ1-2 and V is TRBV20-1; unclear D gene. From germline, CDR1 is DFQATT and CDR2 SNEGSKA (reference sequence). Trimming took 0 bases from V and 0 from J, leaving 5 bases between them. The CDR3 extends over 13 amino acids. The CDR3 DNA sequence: TGCAGTGCTAGAGATCTTGCTAACTATGGCTACACCTTC. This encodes CSARDLANYGYTF.

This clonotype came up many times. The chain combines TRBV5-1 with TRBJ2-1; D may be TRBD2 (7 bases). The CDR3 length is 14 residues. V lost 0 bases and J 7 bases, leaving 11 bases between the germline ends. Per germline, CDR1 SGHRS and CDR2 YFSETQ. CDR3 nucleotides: TGCGCCAGCAGCTTGGCCGGGGGGCTAAATGAGCAGTTCTTC. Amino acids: CASSLAGGLNEQFF.

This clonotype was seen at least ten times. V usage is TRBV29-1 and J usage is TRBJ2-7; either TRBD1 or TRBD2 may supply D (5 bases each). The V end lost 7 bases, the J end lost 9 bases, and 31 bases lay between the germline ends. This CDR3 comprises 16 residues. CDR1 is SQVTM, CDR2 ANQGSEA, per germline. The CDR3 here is CSASAERWGTPGSQYF. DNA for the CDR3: TGCAGCGCATCAGCCGAGAGGTGGGGGACGCCTGGCTCGCAGTACTTC.

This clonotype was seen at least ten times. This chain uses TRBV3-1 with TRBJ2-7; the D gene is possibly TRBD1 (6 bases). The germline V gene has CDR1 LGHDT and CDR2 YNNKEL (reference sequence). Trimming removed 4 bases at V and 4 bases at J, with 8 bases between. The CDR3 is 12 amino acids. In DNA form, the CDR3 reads TGTGCCAGCAGCCGTGGACAGTACGAGCAGTACTTC. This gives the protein CASSRGQYEQYF.

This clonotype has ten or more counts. CDR3: CASQLGQGATDTQYF. The CDR3 bases are TGTGCCAGTCAACTGGGACAGGGGGCTACAGATACGCAGTATTTT. The chain combines TRBV11-3 with TRBJ2-3, with 12 bases aligning to TRBD1. Germline CDR1 reads SGHNT; CDR2 reads YENEEA. Trimming cost V 9 bases and J 3 bases; bases outside gene matches: 7. The CDR3 is made up of 15 amino acids.

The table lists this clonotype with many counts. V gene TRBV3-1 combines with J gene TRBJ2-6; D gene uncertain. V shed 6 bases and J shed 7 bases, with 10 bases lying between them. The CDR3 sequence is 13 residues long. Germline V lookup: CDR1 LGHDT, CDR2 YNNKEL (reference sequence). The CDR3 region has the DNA TGTGCCAGCAGTCCCAGTGCAGCCAACGTCCTGACTTTC. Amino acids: CASSPSAANVLTF.

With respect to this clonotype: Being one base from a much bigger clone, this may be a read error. CDR3 region: CVSTPIGRNTEAFF. The CDR3 DNA is TGTGTCAGCACCCCTATAGGGCGGAACACTGAAGCTTTCTTT. This chain joins TRBV6-5 and TRBJ1-1; no clear D. This CDR3 has 14 residues. From germline, CDR1 is MNHEY and CDR2 SVGAGI.

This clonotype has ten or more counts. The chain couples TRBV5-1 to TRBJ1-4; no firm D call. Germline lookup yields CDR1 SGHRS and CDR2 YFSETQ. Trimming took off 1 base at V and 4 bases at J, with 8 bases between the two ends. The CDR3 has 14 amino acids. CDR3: CASSLIPSNEKLFF. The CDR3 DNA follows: TGCGCCAGCAGCTTGATACCGAGTAATGAAAAACTGTTTTTT.

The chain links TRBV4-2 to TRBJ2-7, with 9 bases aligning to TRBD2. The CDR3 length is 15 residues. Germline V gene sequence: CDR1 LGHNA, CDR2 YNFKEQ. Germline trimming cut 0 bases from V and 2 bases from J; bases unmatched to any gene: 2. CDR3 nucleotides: TGTGCCAGCAGCCAAGATGCTAGCGGGGCCTACGAGCAGTACTTC. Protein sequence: CASSQDASGAYEQYF.

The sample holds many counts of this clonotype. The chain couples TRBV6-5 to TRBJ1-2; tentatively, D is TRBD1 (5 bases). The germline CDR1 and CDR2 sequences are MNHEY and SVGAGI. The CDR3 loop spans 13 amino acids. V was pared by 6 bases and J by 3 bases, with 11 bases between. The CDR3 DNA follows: TGTGCCAGCAGCCCCGGGACGCACTATGGCTACACCTTC. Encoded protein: CASSPGTHYGYTF.

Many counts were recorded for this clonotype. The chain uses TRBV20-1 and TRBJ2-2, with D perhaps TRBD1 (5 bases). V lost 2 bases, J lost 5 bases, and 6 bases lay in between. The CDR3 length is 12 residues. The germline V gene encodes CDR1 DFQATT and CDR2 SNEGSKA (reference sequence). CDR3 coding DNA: TGCAGTGCTAGAAGGGGTACCGGGGAGCTGTTTTTT. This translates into CSARRGTGELFF.

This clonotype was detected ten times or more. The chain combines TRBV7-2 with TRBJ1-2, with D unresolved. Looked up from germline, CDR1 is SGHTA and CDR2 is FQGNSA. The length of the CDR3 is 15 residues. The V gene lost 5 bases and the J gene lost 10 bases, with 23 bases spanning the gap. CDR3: CASSISPTTPLDYTF. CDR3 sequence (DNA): TGTGCCAGCAGCATTTCCCCGACGACGCCCCTTGACTACACCTTC. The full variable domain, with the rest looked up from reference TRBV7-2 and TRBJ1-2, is GAGVSQSPSNKVTEKGKDVELRCDPISGHTALYWYRQSLGQGLEFLIYFQGNSAPDKSGLPSDRFSAERTGGSVSTLTIQRTQQEDSAVYLCASSISPTTPLDYTFGSGTRLTVV.